This T cell receptor beta chain was captured by sequencing in a study of OX40 agonist ivuxolimab in advanced cancers. Findings and limits, study-wide: The study found among the lowest clonal expansion in partial responders at 0.1-3.0 mg/kg. At 0.1 to 3.0 mg/kg and by week 6, CD4+ and CD8+ T cells in the blood had expanded clonally.

Here immunoSEQ multiplex PCR was the method, and the copy in TCRdb shows in-frame clones only, minus some. The sample records 45,000 or so clones, 75% to 85% being singletons. In regard to this clone: Its antigen is unidentified.

The CDR3 has 15 amino acids. CDR1 is MNHEY and CDR2 is SVGAGI in the germline V gene. V was clipped by 5 bases and J by 5 bases, with 18 bases between them. The chain joins TRBV6-5 to TRBJ2-5; a weak D match, TRBD1 (6 bases). The sequences come from CD4+ or CD8+ T cells sorted from blood, collected in a trial of the OX40 agonist ivuxolimab. The receptor was derived from an adult with an advanced solid tumor such as melanoma, head and neck, liver or kidney cancer. CDR3 nucleotide sequence: TGTGCCAGCAGTACTAGTACACAGGGACGGGAGACCCAGTACTTC. This sequence encodes CASSTSTQGRETQYF.